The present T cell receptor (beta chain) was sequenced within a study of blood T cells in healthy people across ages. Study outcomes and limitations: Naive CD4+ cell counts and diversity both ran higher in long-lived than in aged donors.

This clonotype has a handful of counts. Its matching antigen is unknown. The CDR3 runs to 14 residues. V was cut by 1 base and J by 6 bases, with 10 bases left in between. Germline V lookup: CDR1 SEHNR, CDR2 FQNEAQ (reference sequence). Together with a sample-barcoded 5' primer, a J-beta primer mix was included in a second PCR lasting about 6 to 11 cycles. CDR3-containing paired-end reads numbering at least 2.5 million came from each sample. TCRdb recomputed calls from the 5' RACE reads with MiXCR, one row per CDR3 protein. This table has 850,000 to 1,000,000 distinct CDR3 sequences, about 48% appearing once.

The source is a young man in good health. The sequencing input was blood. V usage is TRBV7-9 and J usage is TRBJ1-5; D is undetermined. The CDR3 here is CASSLGGQGQPQHF. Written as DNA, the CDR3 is TGTGCCAGCAGCTTAGGGGGTCAAGGTCAGCCCCAGCATTTT. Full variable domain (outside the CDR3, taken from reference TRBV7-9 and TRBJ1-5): DTGVSQNPRHKITKRGQNVTFRCDPISEHNRLYWYRQTLGQGPEFLTYFQNEAQLEKSRLLSDRFSAERPKGSFSTLEIQRTEQGDSAMYLCASSLGGQGQPQHFGDGTRLSIL.